The text below deals with one T cell receptor (beta chain). No antigen is known for it. The record originates from a study of T-cell reconstitution after alpha-beta-depleted transplantation in children. Overall study findings and caveats: Counts and diversity of T cells one year after transplant came mostly from newly produced T cells. Certain patients had high TCRbeta diversity at day 60, and it came from recipient T cells and thymic progenitors that survived. After transplant, at about two months, alpha-beta T cells were reportedly derived from several hundred expanded graft clones.

The CDR3 is 14 residues long. CDR1 is MNHNS, CDR2 SASEGT, per germline. Using unique molecular identifiers, the investigators prepared the TCRbeta library. TCRdb re-called the PCR reads through MiXCR, storing one row per CDR3 protein. The repertoire holds around 500,000 distinct CDR3 sequences, with roughly 23% as singletons. The source of this sequence is a boy under two years old who had a stem cell transplant for acute myeloid leukemia, so the T cells may come from the graft donor. The gene calls are TRBV6-1 and TRBJ2-1, with D perhaps TRBD1 or TRBD2 (6 bases each). The source material was PBMCs, mostly from graft donor cells, sampled 360 days after TCRalphabeta/CD19-depleted stem cell transplant. CDR3 DNA: TGTCCCAAGCCGGAGGGGGGTCGTCGCAATGAGCAGTTCTTC. This encodes CPKPEGGRRNEQFF.